This is a list of T cell receptor beta chains from one sample in a study of cytomegalovirus exposure and HLA in healthy donors. TCRdb keeps only in-frame clones here, not all; method: immunoSEQ multiplex PCR. Of 110,000 to 150,000 clones in the sample, about 82% were seen once. Sample: PBMCs. The receptors stem from a male donor in good health and CMV-seronegative. The CDR3 runs from the conserved cysteine through the conserved F or W. A D gene is named only where the DNA matches it firmly. Only part of the rows carry a size: once, few, many, or a class if the clone is expanded.

D	V	J	size	DNA	CDR3
TRBD1	TRBV5-6	TRBJ2-7	NA	TGTGCCAGCAGCTTGGGGGGGACAGGCCTTACCTCGAGGGAGTACTTC	CASSLGGTGLTSREYF
TRBD1	TRBV6-6	TRBJ1-1	NA	TGTGCCAGCAGTTACTTTCCGGGACAGGGGCCAGGTGGTGCTTTCTTT	CASSYFPGQGPGGAFF
TRBD2	TRBV6-1	TRBJ2-3	few	TGTGCCAGCAGTGGACTAGCGGGAGCAGATACGCAGTATTTT	CASSGLAGADTQYF
TRBD2	TRBV5-6	TRBJ2-1	NA	TGTGCCAGCAGCTTGGCCGGCGTATGGTCGGGGGGGCGCTACAATGAGCAGTTCTTC	CASSLAGVWSGGRYNEQFF
NA	TRBV9	TRBJ1-6	NA	TGTGCCAGCAGGGGGGTGGGGGGTAATTCACCCCTCCACTTT	CASRGVGGNSPLHF
NA	TRBV5-6	TRBJ2-3	once	TGTGCCAGCAGCTTGCTCTGGTCGCGGAGAGGAGATACGCAGTATTTT	CASSLLWSRRGDTQYF
NA	TRBV5-1	TRBJ2-1	NA	TGCGCCAGCAGCTTTAAACAGTATTCCGACAATGAGCAGTTCTTC	CASSFKQYSDNEQFF
NA	TRBV5-6	TRBJ2-7	NA	TGTGCCAGCAGCTTGACCACAAATCTCTACGAGCAGTACTTC	CASSLTTNLYEQYF
NA	TRBV10-3	TRBJ1-6	NA	TGTGCCATCAAACCGTCGATCCAGTATAATTCACCCCTCCACTTT	CAIKPSIQYNSPLHF
TRBD2	TRBV9	TRBJ2-7	NA	TGTGCCAGCAGCGAGGAGGCCGGGACTAGCGGGTACGAGCAGTACTTC	CASSEEAGTSGYEQYF
TRBD1	TRBV5-4	TRBJ1-2	once	TGTGCCAGCAGCTTGCCGGGGACAGGGGGACCTAACTATGGCTACACCTTC	CASSLPGTGGPNYGYTF
NA	TRBV27	TRBJ2-7	NA	TGTGCCAGCAGCCACGGACACTCCTACGAGCAGTACTTC	CASSHGHSYEQYF
TRBD2	TRBV6-1	TRBJ2-3	NA	TGTGCCAGCAGTGACTCTAGCGGGGGGACAGATACGCAGTATTTT	CASSDSSGGTDTQYF
TRBD1	TRBV9	TRBJ2-7	NA	TGTGCCAGCAGCCAGACAGGGGGCGCGGGCGAGCAGTACTTC	CASSQTGGAGEQYF
TRBD2	TRBV19	TRBJ2-1	NA	TGTGCCAGTTCCCGGACTAGCGGGAGGGCCAGCAATGAGCAGTTCTTC	CASSRTSGRASNEQFF
NA	TRBV7-3	TRBJ2-3	NA	TGTGCCAGCAGCTTAGGGCAGGGGAGCACAGATACGCAGTATTTT	CASSLGQGSTDTQYF
NA	TRBV15	TRBJ2-1	once	TGTGCCACCAGCCCCCTAGGGGATACTGAGCAGTTCTTC	CATSPLGDTEQFF
NA	TRBV10-3	TRBJ1-6	NA	TGTGCCATCAGTGACACAGAAGTCCGAATTAATTCACCCCTCCACTTT	CAISDTEVRINSPLHF
NA	TRBV4-1	TRBJ2-7	NA	TGCGCCAGCAGCCAAGATTATGTTTCCTACGAGCAGTACTTC	CASSQDYVSYEQYF
NA	TRBV4-1	TRBJ1-2	few	TGCGCCAGCAGCCAAGGAGGAGGTTTCTATGGCTACACCTTC	CASSQGGGFYGYTF
NA	TRBV21-1	TRBJ1-1	NA	TGTGCCAGCAGCAAGGACTGTCCCGGGACAGAGCAAGCTTTCTTT	CASSKDCPGTEQAFF
NA	TRBV19	TRBJ1-5	NA	TGTGCCAGTAGTAGCCCCTACAGGGCCAGGGGTCAGCCCCAGCATTTT	CASSSPYRARGQPQHF
TRBD1	TRBV2	TRBJ1-1	NA	TGTGCCAGCACCCGGGTCGGCAGGGGGCGGTCTGAAGCTTTCTTT	CASTRVGRGRSEAFF
TRBD1	TRBV7-7	TRBJ2-7	NA	TGTGCTAGCAGCCTCCGACAGGGGGCTTACGAGCAGTACTTC	CASSLRQGAYEQYF
TRBD1	TRBV7-6	TRBJ2-5	NA	TGTGCCAGCAGCGGTAACCCAGGGGGCGAAGAGACCCAGTACTTC	CASSGNPGGEETQYF
NA	TRBV9	TRBJ2-3	NA	TGTGCCAGCGGGGACTTTAGGCGGAGCACAGATACGCAGTATTTT	CASGDFRRSTDTQYF
NA	TRBV7-6	TRBJ1-1	NA	TGTGCCAGCAGCTTAGCGTCCGGAACAGGTTGGACTGAAGCTTTCTTT	CASSLASGTGWTEAFF
TRBD1	TRBV7-3	TRBJ2-7	few	TGTGCCAGCAGCCTCGGGACAGGGTATACCTACGAGCAGTACTTC	CASSLGTGYTYEQYF
NA	TRBV7-9	TRBJ2-7	NA	TGTGCCAGCAGCTTGCCAGGGCCTTTATACGAGCAGTACTTC	CASSLPGPLYEQYF
TRBD1	TRBV18	TRBJ1-1	NA	TGTGCCAGCTCTTCAGGACAGGGGTATGATATAGCTGAAGCTTTCTTT	CASSSGQGYDIAEAFF
NA	TRBV18	TRBJ1-1	NA	TGTGCCAGCTCACCGCGGGACTCAAGGATGGGCACTGAAGCTTTCTTT	CASSPRDSRMGTEAFF
NA	TRBV15	TRBJ1-2	once	TGTGCCACCAGCACATCAGGCTTCGGCTACACCTTC	CATSTSGFGYTF
NA	TRBV6-4	TRBJ2-2	few	TGTGCCAGCACCTCGAAGGGGGAAAATGCCGGGGAGCTGTTTTTT	CASTSKGENAGELFF
TRBD2	TRBV2	TRBJ2-2	once	TGTGCCAGCAAAAACATACTAGCGGGGGCGAACACCGGGGAGCTGTTTTTT	CASKNILAGANTGELFF
NA	TRBV5-1	TRBJ1-2	NA	TGCGCCAGCAGCTTGGGCGGCCAGGGCTACACCTTC	CASSLGGQGYTF
NA	TRBV11-1	TRBJ2-7	once	TGTGCCAGCAGCCCAGAGACAGATTTCTACGAGCAGTACTTC	CASSPETDFYEQYF
TRBD2	TRBV11-2	TRBJ2-7	NA	TGTGCCAGCAGCTTCGGGGGGGGGCTGTACGAGCAGTACTTC	CASSFGGGLYEQYF
NA	TRBV19	TRBJ1-3	NA	TGTGCCAGTAGTAAAACCGGGACAAGATCGAGCTCTGGAAACACCATATATTTT	CASSKTGTRSSSGNTIYF
NA	TRBV2	TRBJ2-1	NA	TGTGCCAGCAGTGAAGTGGGGAGTTCCTACAATGAGCAGTTCTTC	CASSEVGSSYNEQFF
NA	TRBV6-6	TRBJ2-5	NA	TGTGCCAGCAGCCCTATCGGACAGCCTGGACAAGAGACCCAGTACTTC	CASSPIGQPGQETQYF
NA	TRBV5-1	TRBJ1-1	NA	TGCGCCAGCAGCCTACTGGGAGGCACGAACACTGAAGCTTTCTTT	CASSLLGGTNTEAFF
NA	TRBV7-6	TRBJ1-1	few	TGTGCCAGCAGCTTAGCTACGGGAAGCGCAACTGAAGCTTTCTTT	CASSLATGSATEAFF
NA	TRBV11-2	TRBJ1-4	NA	TGTGCCAGCAGCTTCGTACAGGGTTTAACTAATGAAAAACTGTTTTTT	CASSFVQGLTNEKLFF
NA	TRBV7-2	TRBJ2-1	NA	TGTGCCAGCAGCTTTTCTGTGAGCTCCTACAATGAGCAGTTCTTC	CASSFSVSSYNEQFF
TRBD2	TRBV28	TRBJ2-1	NA	TGTGCCAGCAGAACTAGCGCCAGATCCTACAATGAGCAGTTCTTC	CASRTSARSYNEQFF
NA	TRBV11-2	TRBJ1-4	NA	TGTGCCAGCAGCCCGCCGGGGGTGGCAACTAATGAAAAACTGTTTTTT	CASSPPGVATNEKLFF
TRBD1	TRBV5-5	TRBJ2-3	NA	TGTGCCAGCAGCCCCGGGACAGGGTTAGCTTTTGGCACAGATACGCAGTATTTT	CASSPGTGLAFGTDTQYF
NA	TRBV7-8	TRBJ1-5	NA	TGTGCCAGCAGCTCACAGTATAATCAGCCCCAGCATTTT	CASSSQYNQPQHF
TRBD2	TRBV7-9	TRBJ2-3	few	TGTGCCAGCACATGGACTAGCGGGGGCACAGATACGCAGTATTTT	CASTWTSGGTDTQYF
TRBD2	TRBV6-4	TRBJ2-3	NA	TGTGCCAGCAGTGTAACGGGGGGGCCTGGAGATACGCAGTATTTT	CASSVTGGPGDTQYF
TRBD2	TRBV5-1	TRBJ2-5	NA	TGCGCCAGCAGCTTGGAGGGACTACAAGAGACCCAGTACTTC	CASSLEGLQETQYF
TRBD1	TRBV28	TRBJ2-7	NA	TGTGCCAGCAGTCAACGGACCGGGACAGCTTTTTTTGAGCAGTACTTC	CASSQRTGTAFFEQYF